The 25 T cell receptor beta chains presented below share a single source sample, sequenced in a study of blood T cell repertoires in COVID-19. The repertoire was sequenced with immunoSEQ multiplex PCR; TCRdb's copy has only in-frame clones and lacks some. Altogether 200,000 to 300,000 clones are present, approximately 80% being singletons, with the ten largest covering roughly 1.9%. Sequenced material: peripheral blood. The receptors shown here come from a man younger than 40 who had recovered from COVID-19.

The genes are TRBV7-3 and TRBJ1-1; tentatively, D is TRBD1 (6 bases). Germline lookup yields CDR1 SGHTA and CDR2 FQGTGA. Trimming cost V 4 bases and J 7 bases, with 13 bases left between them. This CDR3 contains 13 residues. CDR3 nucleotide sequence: TGTGCCAGCAGCTCAAAACAGGGAAGTGAAGCTTTCTTT. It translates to CASSSKQGSEAFF.

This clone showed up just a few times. The CDR3 here is CASSQGQGGTGELFF. The CDR3 DNA sequence: TGTGCCAGCAGCCAAGGTCAGGGAGGCACCGGGGAGCTGTTTTTT. The rearrangement joins TRBV6-4 to TRBJ2-2; possible D gene TRBD2, 6 bases. V was trimmed by 6 bases and J by 4 bases, leaving 15 bases between them. CDR3 length: 15 residues. The germline V gene has CDR1 MRHNA and CDR2 SNTAGT.

CDR3: CASSEAFPGANYGYTF. DNA for the CDR3: TGTGCCAGCAGTGAAGCATTTCCCGGGGCTAACTATGGCTACACCTTC. This chain links TRBV6-1 with TRBJ1-2, with D unresolved. The CDR3 consists of 16 residues. Trimming cost V 0 bases and J 0 bases, with 11 bases left between them. Germline lookup yields CDR1 MNHNS and CDR2 SASEGT.

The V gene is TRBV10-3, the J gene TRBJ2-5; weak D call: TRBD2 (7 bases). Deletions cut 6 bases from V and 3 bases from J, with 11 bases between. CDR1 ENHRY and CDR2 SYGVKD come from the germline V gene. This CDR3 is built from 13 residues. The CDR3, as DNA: TGTGCCATCAGGACGGGGGGCGAAGAGACCCAGTACTTC. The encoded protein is CAIRTGGEETQYF.

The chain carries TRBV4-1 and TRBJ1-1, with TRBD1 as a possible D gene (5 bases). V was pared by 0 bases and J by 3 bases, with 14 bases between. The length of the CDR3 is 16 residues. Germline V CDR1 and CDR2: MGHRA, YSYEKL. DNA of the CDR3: TGCGCCAGCAGCCAAGAAGCAGGGCGAGTCGACACTGAAGCTTTCTTT. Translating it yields CASSQEAGRVDTEAFF.

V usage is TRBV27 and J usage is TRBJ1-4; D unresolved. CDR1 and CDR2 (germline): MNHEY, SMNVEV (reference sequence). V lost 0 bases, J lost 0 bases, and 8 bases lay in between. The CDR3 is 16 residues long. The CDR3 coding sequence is TGTGCCAGCAGTTTATCTTGGCAGTCAACTAATGAAAAACTGTTTTTT. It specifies CASSLSWQSTNEKLFF. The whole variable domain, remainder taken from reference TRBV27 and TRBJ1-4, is EAQVTQNPRYLITVTGKKLTVTCSQNMNHEYMSWYRQDPGLGLRQIYYSMNVEVTDKGDVPEGYKVSRKEKRNFPLILESPSPNQTSLYFCASSLSWQSTNEKLFFGSGTQLSVL.

The CDR3 loop is CASSNPSEPQHF. CDR3 DNA: TGTGCCAGCAGCAACCCTTCGGAGCCCCAGCATTTT. The rearrangement uses TRBV7-2 and TRBJ1-5; D is undetermined. The CDR3 is 12 residues long. Germline CDR1 and CDR2: SGHTA and FQGNSA. V was cut by 5 bases and J by 8 bases, with 10 bases left in between.

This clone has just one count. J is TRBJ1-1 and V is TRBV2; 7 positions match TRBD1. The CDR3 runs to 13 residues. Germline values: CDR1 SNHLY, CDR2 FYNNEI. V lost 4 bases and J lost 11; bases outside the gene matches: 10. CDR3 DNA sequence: TGTGCCAGCAGTGTGAAAGGGGGCCAATGGGCTTTCTTT. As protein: CASSVKGGQWAFF.

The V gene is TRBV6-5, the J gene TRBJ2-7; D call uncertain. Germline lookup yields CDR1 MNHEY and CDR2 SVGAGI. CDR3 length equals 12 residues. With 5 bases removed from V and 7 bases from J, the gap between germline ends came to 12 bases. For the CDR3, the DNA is TGTGCCAGCAGTATCGAGGCACGGGAGCAGTACGTC. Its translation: CASSIEAREQYV.

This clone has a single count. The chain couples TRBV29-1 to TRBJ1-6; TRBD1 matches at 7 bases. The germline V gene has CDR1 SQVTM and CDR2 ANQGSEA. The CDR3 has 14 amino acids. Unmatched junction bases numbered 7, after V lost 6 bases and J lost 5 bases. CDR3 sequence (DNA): TGCAGCGTCAGGGACAGTCCGAATAATTCACCCCTCCACTTT. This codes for CSVRDSPNNSPLHF.

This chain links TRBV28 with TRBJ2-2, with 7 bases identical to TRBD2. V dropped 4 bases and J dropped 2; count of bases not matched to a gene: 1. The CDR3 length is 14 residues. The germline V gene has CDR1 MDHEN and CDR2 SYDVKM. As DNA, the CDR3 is TGTGCCAGCAGTTGGGGGGGAAACACCGGGGAGCTGTTTTTT. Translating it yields CASSWGGNTGELFF.

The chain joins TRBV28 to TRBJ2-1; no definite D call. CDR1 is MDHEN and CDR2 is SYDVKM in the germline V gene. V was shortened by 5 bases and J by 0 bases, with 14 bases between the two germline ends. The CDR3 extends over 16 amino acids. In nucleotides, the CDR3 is TGTGCCAGCAGTCGATTTGCCTGGAGCTCCTACAATGAGCAGTTCTTC. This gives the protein CASSRFAWSSYNEQFF.

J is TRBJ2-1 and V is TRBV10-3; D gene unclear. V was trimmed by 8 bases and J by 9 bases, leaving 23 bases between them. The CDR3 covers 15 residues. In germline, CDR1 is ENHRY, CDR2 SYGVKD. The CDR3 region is CAISLSAGLDGEQFF. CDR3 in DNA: TGTGCCATCTCCCTCAGTGCAGGTTTGGATGGTGAGCAGTTCTTC.

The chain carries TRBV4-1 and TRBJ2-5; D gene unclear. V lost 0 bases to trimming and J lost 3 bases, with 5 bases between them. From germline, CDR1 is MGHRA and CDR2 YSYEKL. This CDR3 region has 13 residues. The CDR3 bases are TGCGCCAGCAGCCAAGATATCGAAGAGACCCAGTACTTC. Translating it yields CASSQDIEETQYF.

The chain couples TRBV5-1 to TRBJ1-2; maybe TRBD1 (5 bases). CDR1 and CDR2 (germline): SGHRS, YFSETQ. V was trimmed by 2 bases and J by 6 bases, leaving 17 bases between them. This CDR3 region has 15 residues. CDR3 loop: CASSFLSQGSHGYTF. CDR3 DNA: TGCGCCAGCAGCTTTTTAAGTCAGGGATCCCATGGCTACACCTTC. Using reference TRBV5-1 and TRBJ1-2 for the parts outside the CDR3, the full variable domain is KAGVTQTPRYLIKTRGQQVTLSCSPISGHRSVSWYQQTPGQGLQFLFEYFSETQRNKGNFPGRFSGRQFSNSRSEMNVSTLELGDSALYLCASSFLSQGSHGYTFGSGTRLTVV.

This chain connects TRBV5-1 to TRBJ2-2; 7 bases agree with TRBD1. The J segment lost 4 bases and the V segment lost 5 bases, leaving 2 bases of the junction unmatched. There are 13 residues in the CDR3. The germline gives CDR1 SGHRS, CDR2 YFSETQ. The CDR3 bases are TGCGCCAGCAGGGACAGGTTCACCGGGGAGCTGTTTTTT. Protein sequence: CASRDRFTGELFF.

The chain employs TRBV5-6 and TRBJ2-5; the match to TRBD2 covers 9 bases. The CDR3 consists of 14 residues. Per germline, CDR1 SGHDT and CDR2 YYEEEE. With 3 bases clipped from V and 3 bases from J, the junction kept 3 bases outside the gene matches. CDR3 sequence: CASSSASGEETQYF. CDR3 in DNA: TGTGCCAGCAGCTCTGCTAGCGGGGAAGAGACCCAGTACTTC.

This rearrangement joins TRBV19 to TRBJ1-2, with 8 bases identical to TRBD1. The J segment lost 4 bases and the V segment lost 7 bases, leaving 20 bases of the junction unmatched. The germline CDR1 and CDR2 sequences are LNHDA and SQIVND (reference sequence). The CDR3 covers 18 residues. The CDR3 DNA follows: TGTGCCAGTACCTTCAGCGATGGACAGGGCCTCCCGGGCTATGGCTACACCTTC. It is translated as CASTFSDGQGLPGYGYTF.

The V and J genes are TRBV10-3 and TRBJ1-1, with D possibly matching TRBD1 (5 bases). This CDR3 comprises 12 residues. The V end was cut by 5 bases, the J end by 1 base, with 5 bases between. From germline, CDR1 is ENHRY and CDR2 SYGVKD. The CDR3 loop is CAISQGNTEAFF. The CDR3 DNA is TGTGCCATCAGTCAGGGGAACACTGAAGCTTTCTTT.

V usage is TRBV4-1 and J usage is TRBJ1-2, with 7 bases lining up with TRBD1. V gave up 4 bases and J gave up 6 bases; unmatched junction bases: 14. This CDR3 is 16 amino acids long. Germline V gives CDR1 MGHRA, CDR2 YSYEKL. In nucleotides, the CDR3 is TGCGCCAGCAGCCCCCTCCCGGGAGGGGGCAGTGATGGCTACACCTTC. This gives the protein CASSPLPGGGSDGYTF.

CDR3 protein: CASSLDGVTEAFF. The CDR3 DNA reads as TGTGCCAGCAGCTTAGACGGGGTCACTGAAGCTTTCTTT. The chain recombines TRBV7-8 with TRBJ1-1; D is undetermined. V shed 1 base and J shed 4 bases, with 7 bases lying between them. The CDR3 is 13 amino acids. CDR1 and CDR2 (germline): SGHVS, FQNEAQ.

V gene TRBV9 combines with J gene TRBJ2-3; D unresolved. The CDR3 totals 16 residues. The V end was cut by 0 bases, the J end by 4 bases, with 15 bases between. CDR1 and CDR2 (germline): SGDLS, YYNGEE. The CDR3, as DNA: TGTGCCAGCAGCGTAGCCCCGGATCCGACTGCAGATACGCAGTATTTT. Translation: CASSVAPDPTADTQYF.

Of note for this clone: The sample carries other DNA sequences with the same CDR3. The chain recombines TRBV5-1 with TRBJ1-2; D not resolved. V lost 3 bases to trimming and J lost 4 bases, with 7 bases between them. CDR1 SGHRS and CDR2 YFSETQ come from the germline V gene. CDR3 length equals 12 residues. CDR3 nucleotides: TGCGCCAGCAGCTCGACAACCTATGGCTACACCTTC. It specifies CASSSTTYGYTF.

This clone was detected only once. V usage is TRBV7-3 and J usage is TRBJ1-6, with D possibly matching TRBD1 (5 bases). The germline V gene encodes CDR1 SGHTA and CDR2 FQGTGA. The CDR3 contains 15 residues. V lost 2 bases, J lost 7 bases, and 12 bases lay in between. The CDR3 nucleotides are TGTGCCAGCAGCTTATCGCGTCAGGGCAATTCACCCCTCCACTTT. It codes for CASSLSRQGNSPLHF.

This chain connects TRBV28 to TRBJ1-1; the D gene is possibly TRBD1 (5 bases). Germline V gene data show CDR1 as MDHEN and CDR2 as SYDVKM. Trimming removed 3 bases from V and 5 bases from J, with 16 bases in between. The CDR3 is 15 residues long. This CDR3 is CASSFLTKGQTEAFF. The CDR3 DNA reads TGTGCCAGCAGTTTTCTTACTAAGGGGCAGACTGAAGCTTTCTTT.